The 31 T cell receptor beta chains listed next were all sequenced from one sample in a study of CD8+ T cells in alopecia areata. On the basis of CD4, CD8alpha, NKG2D, NKG2ACE and other markers, pooled cutaneous lymph node cells were sorted. RNA, once extracted, was reverse transcribed into cDNA for use as the sequencing template. Sequencing used immunoSEQ multiplex PCR; TCRdb keeps in-frame clones, though not all of them. The sample counts around 300,000 clones, none seen once; the ten largest own 0.9% to 1.5%. The sample was CD4+ T cells sorted from a lymph node. These receptors all stem from a C3H/HeJ mouse with alopecia areata. The strain is characterized by the MHC haplotype H2-k.

As to this clone: The genes are named according to mouse. Read data end 4 residues before the CDR3 end; the end is taken from the germline J gene. This sequence joins TRBV1 and TRBJ1-2; maybe TRBD1 (5 bases). This CDR3 has 16 amino acids. Trimming shortened V by 2 bases and J by 0 bases, and 13 bases separated the two germline ends. Germline V CDR1 and CDR2: NSQYPW, LRSPGD (reference sequence). Here the CDR3 reads CTCSAIGHPANSDYTF. The covered CDR3 bases are TGCACCTGCAGTGCAATCGGACACCCTGCAAACTCC. Together with reference TRBV1 and TRBJ1-2, the CDR3 gives the full variable domain: VTLLEQNPRWRLVPRGQAVNLRCILKNSQYPWMSWYQQDLQKQLQWLFTLRSPGDKEVKSLPGADYLATRVTDTELRLQVANMSQGRTLYCTCSAIGHPANSDYTFGSGTRLLVI.

This clone was counted a few times. Germline and genes: mouse. Read data end 4 residues before the CDR3 end; the end is taken from the germline J gene. The chain recombines TRBV19 with TRBJ1-1; 8 bases line up with TRBD1. Germline lookup yields CDR1 FNHDT and CDR2 SITEND (reference sequence). The CDR3 has 13 residues. With V trimmed by 7 bases and J by 4 bases, 6 bases remained unmatched. CDR3 amino acids: CASDRGGSTEVFF. The CDR3 DNA, read in part, is TGTGCCAGCGACAGGGGAGGGAGCACA.

In its sample, this clone was seen a few times. The germline and genes are mouse ones. The read finishes 4 residues shy of the CDR3 end, and the germline J gene is used to complete it. The V and J genes are TRBV13-1 and TRBJ2-7, with D perhaps TRBD1 (5 bases). The germline CDR1 and CDR2 sequences are NSHNY and SYGAGN. Trimming stripped 2 bases from V and 0 bases from J, with 6 bases between. This CDR3 spans 13 amino acids. CDR3 DNA, as far as it was read: TGTGCCAGCAGTGAGACAGACTCCTAT. It is translated as CASSETDSY. The whole CDR3 protein is CASSETDSYEQYF.

About this clone: The genes are named according to mouse. Sequencing ends 4 residues short of the CDR3 end; the germline J gene provides the rest. The chain joins TRBV19 to TRBJ2-1; the match to TRBD1 covers 9 bases. CDR1 and CDR2 (germline): FNHDT, SITEND (reference sequence). This CDR3 spans 15 amino acids. The V segment lost 5 bases and the J segment 2 bases; nucleotides outside the gene matches: 5. CDR3 DNA, as far as it was read: TGTGCCAGCAGCAGGGACAGGGAGGACTATGCT. Protein: CASSRDREDYA. The complete CDR3 protein is CASSRDREDYAEQFF.

Only a few counts were recorded for this clone. The germline and genes are mouse ones. From the germline J gene comes the end of the CDR3, since the read stops 4 residues before it. The chain couples TRBV13-1 to TRBJ2-2; no definite D call. Germline CDR1 NSHNY, CDR2 SYGAGN. The CDR3 has 14 amino acids. Trimming took 0 bases from V and 5 from J, leaving 8 bases between them. CDR3 DNA, as far as it was read: TGTGCCAGCAGTGATGCACAGTGGACCGGG. It is translated as CASSDAQWTG. The CDR3 in full is CASSDAQWTGQLYF.

This clone was picked up a small number of times. Here the gene names and germline are mouse. Sequencing ends 4 residues short of the CDR3 end; the germline J gene provides the rest. This chain links TRBV14 with TRBJ2-5; 12 bases line up with TRBD2. Per the germline V gene, CDR1 is SGHDT and CDR2 is FRDEAV. The CDR3 length is 15 residues. Partial CDR3 DNA: TGTGCCAGCAGTCCGACTGGGGGGGCGGGTGAC. Amino acids: CASSPTGGAGD. The whole CDR3 protein reads CASSPTGGAGDTQYF.

Regarding this clone: Gene names and germline match the mouse. The observed sequence ends 4 residues before the CDR3 terminus, with the missing tail filled in from the germline J gene. V gene TRBV1 combines with J gene TRBJ2-2; 9 bases match TRBD2. CDR3 size: 16 residues. Looked up from germline, CDR1 is NSQYPW and CDR2 is LRSPGD (reference sequence). With 3 bases clipped from V and 1 base from J, the junction kept 3 bases outside the gene matches. The CDR3 DNA, read in part, is TGCACCTGCAGTGCGGGGACTGGGAAAAACACCGGG. Protein: CTCSAGTGKNTG. In full, the CDR3 is CTCSAGTGKNTGQLYF.

Comments on this clone: Each gene name is a mouse one. CDR3 residues: CASNWGDTGQLYF. Partial CDR3 DNA: TGTGCCAGCAACTGGGGGGACACCGGG. The V call is TRBV13-3, the J call TRBJ2-2; 9 bases line up with TRBD2. The read terminates 4 residues before the CDR3 end, so the remaining end is supplied by the germline J gene. Germline values: CDR1 NNHDY, CDR2 SYVADS. This CDR3 comprises 13 residues. With 6 bases clipped from V and 3 bases from J, the junction kept 0 bases outside the gene matches.

On this clone: Gene names and germline match the mouse. Read data end 4 residues before the CDR3 end; the end is taken from the germline J gene. The J gene is TRBJ1-1, the V gene TRBV13-3; D possibly corresponds to TRBD1 (6 bases). Germline V gene data show CDR1 as NNHDY and CDR2 as SYVADS. This CDR3 is 14 amino acids long. The CDR3 bases that were read are TGTGCCAGCAGTGATGCGCTGGGGGGGCGA. This codes for CASSDALGGR. The CDR3 in full is CASSDALGGREVFF.

Turning to this clone: The genes and germline here are from mouse. The read ends 4 residues early relative to the CDR3; the germline J gene fills the gap. The chain joins TRBV13-3 to TRBJ2-7, with TRBD2 identical over 10 bases. The germline gives CDR1 NNHDY, CDR2 SYVADS. CDR3 length equals 14 residues. The CDR3 bases that were read are TGTGCCAGCAGTGATCGACTGGGGGGAGAT. It yields the protein CASSDRLGGD. The CDR3 as a whole reads CASSDRLGGDEQYF.

Remarks on this clone: Gene names and germline refer to mouse. The CDR3 end is not reached by the read, which stops 4 residues before it; the germline J gene fills it in. This CDR3 is also generated by other DNA sequences in the sample. V is TRBV13-3 and J is TRBJ2-1; TRBD2 aligns across 7 bases. This CDR3 region has 13 residues. Per germline, CDR1 NNHDY and CDR2 SYVADS. The CDR3 loop is CASSDWGRAEQFF. The DNA read from the CDR3 is TGTGCCAGCAGTGACTGGGGGAGGGCT.

This clone has a handful of counts. Gene names follow the mouse nomenclature. The sequence runs out 4 residues before the end of the CDR3; the remainder is reconstructed from the germline J gene. The same CDR3 also results from other DNA sequences found in this sample. The chain combines TRBV13-3 with TRBJ1-1; no clear D. Germline V gene lookup returns CDR1 NNHDY and CDR2 SYVADS. V lost 2 bases and J lost 4, with 6 bases in between. The CDR3 has 12 residues. The CDR3 region is CASSDRSTEVFF. The covered CDR3 bases are TGTGCCAGCAGTGACAGGAGCACA.

This clone was observed at least ten times. Gene names denote mouse genes. The read falls 4 residues short of the CDR3 end, and the missing part is taken from the germline J gene. The V call is TRBV17, the J call TRBJ2-5; D perhaps matches TRBD2 (6 bases). V lost 1 base to trimming and J lost 2 bases, with 10 bases between them. Germline CDR1 and CDR2: MNHDT and YYDKIL. The CDR3 extends over 15 amino acids. The CDR3 loop is CASSRAGTLQDTQYF. The CDR3 bases that were read are TGTGCTAGCAGTAGAGCCGGGACTCTCCAAGAC.

This clone was recorded many times. Genes here carry mouse names. Coverage ceases 4 residues before the CDR3 finishes, and the germline J gene fills in the end. The V gene is TRBV17, the J gene TRBJ2-5; D unclear. The CDR3 consists of 15 residues. V lost 2 bases and J lost 0, with 9 bases in between. Germline V gives CDR1 MNHDT, CDR2 YYDKIL. This chain's CDR3 is CASSRQAINQDTQYF. Partial CDR3 DNA: TGTGCTAGCAGTAGACAGGCGATTAACCAAGAC.

This clone was detected a few times. Mouse germline and gene names are used. CDR3 in amino acids: CASRDWRYEQYF. CDR3 DNA (partial): TGTGCCAGCAGAGACTGGCGATAT. The chain links TRBV13-3 to TRBJ2-7, with a possible D match to TRBD2 (6 bases). Sequencing ends 4 residues short of the CDR3 end; the germline J gene provides the rest. This CDR3 region has 12 residues. Germline-derived CDR1 and CDR2 are NNHDY and SYVADS.

This clone was seen more than once but under ten times. Mouse gene names and germline throughout. The CDR3 end falls 4 residues outside the read, so it is completed with the germline J gene. The rearrangement links TRBV13-2 to TRBJ1-1, with D possibly TRBD1 on 5 matching bases. Germline assignment: CDR1 NNHNN and CDR2 SYGAGS (reference sequence). The CDR3 consists of 14 residues. The CDR3 here is CASGDGDWGGEVFF. The covered CDR3 bases are TGTGCCAGCGGTGATGGGGACTGGGGGGGA.

This clone showed up many times. The gene names here belong to mouse. The read terminates 4 residues ahead of where the CDR3 ends, so the germline J gene completes it. The sample has other DNA sequences that encode this CDR3 too. This chain links TRBV17 with TRBJ2-3; D perhaps matches TRBD2 (5 bases). The ends were cut back, 2 bases at V and 0 bases at J, with 6 bases in the middle. The CDR3 runs 14 residues. CDR1 is MNHDT and CDR2 is YYDKIL in the germline V gene. CDR3 amino acids: CASSRLGSAETLYF. The CDR3 bases that were read are TGTGCTAGCAGTAGACTGGGTAGTGCAGAA.

Concerning this clone itself: The gene symbols are mouse symbols. The read gets to within 4 residues of the CDR3 end, and the germline J gene fills in the rest. The chain carries TRBV1 and TRBJ1-2; D is undetermined. Trimming cost V 6 bases and J 3 bases, with 8 bases left between them. Germline-derived CDR1 and CDR2 are NSQYPW and LRSPGD (reference sequence). CDR3 length equals 12 residues. Here the CDR3 reads CTCSRTDSDYTF. The covered CDR3 bases are TGCACCTGCAGCCGCACAGACTCC.

The sample holds a few counts of this clone. Here the gene names and germline are mouse. From the germline J gene comes the end of the CDR3, since the read stops 4 residues before it. The genes are TRBV5 and TRBJ1-2; D remains unclear. The CDR3 extends over 12 amino acids. Germline V gene data show CDR1 as LGHNA and CDR2 as YNLKQL (reference sequence). V lost 3 bases and J lost 2, with 4 bases in between. CDR3 amino acids: CASSHGNSDYTF. The sequenced part of the CDR3 DNA is TGTGCCAGCAGCCATGGTAACTCC.

To note about this clone: Mouse gene names apply. The read ends 4 residues shy of where the CDR3 ends; the end is completed using the germline J gene. Other nucleotide sequences in the sample specify the same CDR3. This chain connects TRBV31 to TRBJ2-3; 7 bases are a match to TRBD2. V dropped 3 bases and J dropped 0; count of bases not matched to a gene: 3. In germline, CDR1 is GKSSPN, CDR2 SITVG. The length of the CDR3 is 14 residues. Incomplete CDR3 DNA: TGTGCCTGGAGCCCTGGGGGTAGTGCAGAA. Protein: CAWSPGGSAE. The whole CDR3 protein is CAWSPGGSAETLYF.

Notes on this clone: The gene names here belong to mouse. From the germline J gene comes the end of the CDR3, since the read stops 4 residues before it. This rearrangement joins TRBV5 to TRBJ2-1; TRBD2 matches at 9 bases. The germline CDR1 and CDR2 sequences are LGHNA and YNLKQL (reference sequence). CDR3 length: 15 amino acids. The V gene end was trimmed by 4 bases and the J gene end by 3 bases; junction bases not matched to a gene: 4. The CDR3 here is CASSPTGGPYAEQFF. Incomplete CDR3 DNA: TGTGCCAGCAGCCCTACTGGGGGGCCCTATGCT.

This clone was counted between two and nine times. Mouse germline and gene names are used. The CDR3 goes on 4 residues after the read ends, and that part is filled in from the germline J gene. The sample contains more than one DNA sequence encoding this CDR3. This chain links TRBV5 with TRBJ2-1, with 11 bases fitting TRBD1. CDR3 size: 15 residues. Germline V gene data show CDR1 as LGHNA and CDR2 as YNLKQL (reference sequence). V dropped 4 bases and J dropped 3; count of bases not matched to a gene: 2. The CDR3 reads CASSPGTGGYAEQFF. CDR3 DNA, as far as it was read: TGTGCCAGCAGCCCCGGGACAGGGGGCTATGCT.

The table lists this clone with a few counts. These gene names are mouse names. The read ends 4 residues before the CDR3 terminus; that terminus is restored from the germline J gene. This rearrangement joins TRBV31 to TRBJ2-7, with D possibly TRBD2 on 7 matching bases. Germline V CDR1 and CDR2: GKSSPN, SITVG. CDR3 length: 13 amino acids. The sequenced part of the CDR3 DNA is TGTGCCTGGAGCCTACCTGGGGGCAAT. Translated: CAWSLPGGN. The entire CDR3 protein is CAWSLPGGNEQYF.

This clone was counted a few times. All gene names here are mouse names. The read halts 4 residues ahead of the CDR3 end, with the missing end drawn from the germline J gene. The chain uses TRBV1 and TRBJ2-1, with 10 bases aligning to TRBD1. The CDR3 is made up of 14 amino acids. From germline, CDR1 is NSQYPW and CDR2 LRSPGD (reference sequence). CDR3 DNA (partial): TGCACCTGCAGTGGACAGGGGGCCTGGGCT. It is translated as CTCSGQGAWA. The entire CDR3 sequence reads CTCSGQGAWAEQFF.

To note about this clone: Each gene name is a mouse one. The missing CDR3 end, 4 residues past where the read stops, is filled in from the germline J gene. The same CDR3 also results from other DNA sequences found in this sample. V is TRBV5 and J is TRBJ2-5; 9 bases match TRBD2. CDR1 LGHNA and CDR2 YNLKQL come from the germline V gene (reference sequence). The CDR3 consists of 14 residues. The CDR3 is CASSPLGGRDTQYF. The sequenced part of the CDR3 DNA is TGTGCCAGCAGCCCACTGGGGGGCCGTGAC.

As regards this clone: Mouse gene names and germline throughout. The CDR3 end is not reached by the read, which stops 3 residues before it; the germline J gene fills it in. The V gene is TRBV13-1, the J gene TRBJ1-6; 8 bases are a match to TRBD1. Being an ORF, TRBJ1-6 has a function that is uncertain. This CDR3 spans 15 amino acids. Trimming at V came to 4 bases and at J to 5 bases, leaving 5 bases not matched to a gene. Germline assignment: CDR1 NSHNY and CDR2 SYGAGN. This CDR3 is CASSTRQGNNSPLYF. Partial CDR3 DNA: TGTGCCAGCAGTACCCGACAGGGGAATAATTCGCCC.

In regard to this clone: Each gene name is a mouse one. The CDR3 end is not reached by the read, which stops 3 residues before it; the germline J gene fills it in. The chain carries TRBV13-2 and TRBJ1-6; D is uncertain. TRBJ1-6 is sorted into the ORF group, with uncertain function. The CDR3 totals 15 residues. CDR1 is NNHNN and CDR2 is SYGAGS in the germline V gene (reference sequence). The V and J ends lost 2 bases and 0 bases respectively, with 6 bases between them. This CDR3 is CASGETLSYNSPLYF. Partial CDR3 DNA: TGTGCCAGCGGTGAGACACTTTCCTATAATTCGCCC.

This clone was picked up a small number of times. Mouse gene names and germline throughout. The read terminates 4 residues ahead of where the CDR3 ends, so the germline J gene completes it. The same CDR3 can be traced to other DNA sequences in this sample. The V and J genes are TRBV19 and TRBJ2-7, with TRBD1 identical over 10 bases. CDR1 and CDR2 from the germline V gene are FNHDT and SITEND (reference sequence). There are 14 residues in the CDR3. The CDR3 sequence: CASSIPGQGYEQYF. The part of the CDR3 DNA that was read is TGTGCCAGCAGTATTCCGGGACAGGGGTAT.

A remark on this clone: Gene names refer to mouse genes. The CDR3 extends 4 residues past the end of the read, so its final part is completed from the germline J gene. This chain connects TRBV19 to TRBJ2-1; 8 nucleotides agree with TRBD2. The CDR3 is 13 residues long. The germline V gene encodes CDR1 FNHDT and CDR2 SITEND (reference sequence). CDR3 protein: CASSTWGDAEQFF. The CDR3 DNA, read in part, is TGTGCCAGCAGTACCTGGGGGGACGCT.

This clone was counted a few times. The germline and genes are mouse ones. The CDR3 spells CTCSGGGGQDYEQYF. Partial CDR3 DNA: TGCACCTGCAGTGGGGGGGGTGGCCAGGACTAT. The rearrangement uses TRBV1 and TRBJ2-7, with 7 bases lining up with TRBD2. The missing CDR3 end, 4 residues past where the read stops, is filled in from the germline J gene. Germline assignment: CDR1 NSQYPW and CDR2 LRSPGD (reference sequence). With V trimmed by 4 bases and J by 3 bases, 9 bases remained unmatched. The CDR3 has 15 amino acids.

As for this clone: Mouse gene names apply. The CDR3 end lies 4 residues beyond the end of the read and is filled in from the germline J gene. The rearrangement uses TRBV31 and TRBJ1-1, with 9 bases aligning to TRBD1. The V gene's germline CDR1 is GKSSPN and CDR2 SITVG. The CDR3 sequence is 13 residues long. The CDR3 sequence: CAWSLTGGREVFF. Incomplete CDR3 DNA: TGTGCCTGGAGTCTAACAGGGGGCAGA.